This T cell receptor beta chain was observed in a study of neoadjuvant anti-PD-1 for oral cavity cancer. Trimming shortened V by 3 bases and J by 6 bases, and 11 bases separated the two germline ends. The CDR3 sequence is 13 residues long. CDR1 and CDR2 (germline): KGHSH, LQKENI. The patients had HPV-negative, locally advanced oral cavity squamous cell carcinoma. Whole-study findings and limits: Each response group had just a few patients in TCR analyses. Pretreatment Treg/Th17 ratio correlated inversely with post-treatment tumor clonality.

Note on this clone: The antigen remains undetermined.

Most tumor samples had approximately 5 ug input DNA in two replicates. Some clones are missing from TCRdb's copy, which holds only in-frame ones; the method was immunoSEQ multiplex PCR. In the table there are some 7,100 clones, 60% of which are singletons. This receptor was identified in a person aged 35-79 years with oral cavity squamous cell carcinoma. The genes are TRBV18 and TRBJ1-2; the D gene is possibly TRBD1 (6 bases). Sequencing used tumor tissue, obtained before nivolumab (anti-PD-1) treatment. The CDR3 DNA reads TGTGCCAGCTCACCGCAGGGGCCGAATGGCTACACCTTC. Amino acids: CASSPQGPNGYTF.